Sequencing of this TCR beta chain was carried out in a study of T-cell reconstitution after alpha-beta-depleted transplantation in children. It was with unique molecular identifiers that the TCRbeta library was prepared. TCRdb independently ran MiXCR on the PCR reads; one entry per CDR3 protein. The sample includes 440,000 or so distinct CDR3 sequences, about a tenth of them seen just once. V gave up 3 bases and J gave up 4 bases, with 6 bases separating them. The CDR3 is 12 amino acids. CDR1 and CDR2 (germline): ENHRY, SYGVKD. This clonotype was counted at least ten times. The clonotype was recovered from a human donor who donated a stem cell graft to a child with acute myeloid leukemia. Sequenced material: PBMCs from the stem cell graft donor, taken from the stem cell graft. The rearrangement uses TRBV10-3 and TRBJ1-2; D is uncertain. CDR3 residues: CAISDGGYGYTF. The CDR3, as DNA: TGTGCCATCAGTGACGGCGGCTATGGCTACACCTTC.